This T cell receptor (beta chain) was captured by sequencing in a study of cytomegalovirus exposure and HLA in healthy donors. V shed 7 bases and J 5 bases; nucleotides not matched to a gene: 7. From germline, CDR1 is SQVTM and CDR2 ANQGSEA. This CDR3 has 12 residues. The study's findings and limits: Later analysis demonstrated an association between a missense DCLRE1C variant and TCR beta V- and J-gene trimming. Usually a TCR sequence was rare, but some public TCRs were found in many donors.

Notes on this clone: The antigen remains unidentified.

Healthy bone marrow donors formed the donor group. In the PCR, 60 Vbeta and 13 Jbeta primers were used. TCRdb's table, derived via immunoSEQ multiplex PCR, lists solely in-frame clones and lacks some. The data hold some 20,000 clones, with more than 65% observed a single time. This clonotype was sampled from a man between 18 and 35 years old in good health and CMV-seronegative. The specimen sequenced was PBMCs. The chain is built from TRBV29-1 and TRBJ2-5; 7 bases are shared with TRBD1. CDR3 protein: CSATGSWETQYF. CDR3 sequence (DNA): TGCAGCGCGACAGGGTCATGGGAGACCCAGTACTTC.